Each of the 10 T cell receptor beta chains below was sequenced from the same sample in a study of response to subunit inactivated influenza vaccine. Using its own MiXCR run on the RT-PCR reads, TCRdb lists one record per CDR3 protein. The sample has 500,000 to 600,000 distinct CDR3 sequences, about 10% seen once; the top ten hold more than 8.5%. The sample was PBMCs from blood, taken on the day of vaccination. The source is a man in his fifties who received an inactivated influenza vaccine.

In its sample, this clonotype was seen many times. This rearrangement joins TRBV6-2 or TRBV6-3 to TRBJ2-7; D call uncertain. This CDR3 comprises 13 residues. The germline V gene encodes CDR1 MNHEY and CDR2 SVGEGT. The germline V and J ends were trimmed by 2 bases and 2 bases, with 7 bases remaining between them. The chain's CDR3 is CASSYGTTYEQYF. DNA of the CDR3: TGTGCCAGCAGTTACGGCACGACCTACGAGCAGTACTTC.

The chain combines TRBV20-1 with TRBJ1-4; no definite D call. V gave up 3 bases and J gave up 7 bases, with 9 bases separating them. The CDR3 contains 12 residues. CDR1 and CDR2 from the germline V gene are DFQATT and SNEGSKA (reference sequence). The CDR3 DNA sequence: TGCAGTGCTAGGGGGTTGGGTGAAAAACTGTTTTTT. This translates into CSARGLGEKLFF.

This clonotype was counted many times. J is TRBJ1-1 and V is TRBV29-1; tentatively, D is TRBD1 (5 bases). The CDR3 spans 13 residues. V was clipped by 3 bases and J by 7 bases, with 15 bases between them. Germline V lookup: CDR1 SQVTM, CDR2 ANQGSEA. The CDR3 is CSVERGLGSEAFF. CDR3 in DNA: TGCAGCGTTGAGCGGGGGTTAGGGAGTGAAGCTTTCTTT.

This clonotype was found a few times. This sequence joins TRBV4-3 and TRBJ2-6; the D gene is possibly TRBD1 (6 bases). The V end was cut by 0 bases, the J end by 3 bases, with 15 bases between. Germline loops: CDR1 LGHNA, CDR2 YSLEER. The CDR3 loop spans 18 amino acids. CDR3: CASSQDPPDSHGANVLTF. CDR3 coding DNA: TGCGCCAGCAGCCAAGATCCCCCGGACAGCCATGGGGCCAACGTCCTGACTTTC.

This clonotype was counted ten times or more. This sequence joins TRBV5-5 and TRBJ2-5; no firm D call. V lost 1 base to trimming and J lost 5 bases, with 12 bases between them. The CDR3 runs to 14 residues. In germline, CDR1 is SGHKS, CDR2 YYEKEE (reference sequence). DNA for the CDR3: TGTGCCAGCAGCTTGTACGGTCGCATGGAGACCCAGTACTTC. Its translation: CASSLYGRMETQYF. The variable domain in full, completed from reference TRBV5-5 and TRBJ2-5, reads DAGVTQSPTHLIKTRGQQVTLRCSPISGHKSVSWYQQVLGQGPQFIFQYYEKEERGRGNFPDRFSARQFPNYSSELNVNALLLGDSALYLCASSLYGRMETQYFGPGTRLLVL.

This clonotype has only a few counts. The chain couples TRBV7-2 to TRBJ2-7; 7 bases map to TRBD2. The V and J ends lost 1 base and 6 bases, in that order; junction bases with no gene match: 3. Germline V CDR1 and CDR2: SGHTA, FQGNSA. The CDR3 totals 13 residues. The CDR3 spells CASSLGTRGEQYF. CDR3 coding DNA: TGTGCCAGCAGCTTAGGGACTAGAGGCGAGCAGTACTTC.

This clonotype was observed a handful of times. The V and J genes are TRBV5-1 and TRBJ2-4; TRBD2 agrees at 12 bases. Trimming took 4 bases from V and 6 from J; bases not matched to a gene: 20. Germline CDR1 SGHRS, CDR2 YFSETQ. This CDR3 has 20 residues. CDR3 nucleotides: TGCGCCAGCAGCCCGCTGACTAGCGGGGGCCATTGGAAGTTCCTAAACATTCAGTACTTC. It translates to CASSPLTSGGHWKFLNIQYF.

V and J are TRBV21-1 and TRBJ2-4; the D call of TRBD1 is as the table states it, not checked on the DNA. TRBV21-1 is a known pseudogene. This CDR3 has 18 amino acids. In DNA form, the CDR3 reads TGTGCCAGCAGCCTAGTTTGGCCGGCACAGGGGAGAGGGGACATTCAGTACTTC. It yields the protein CASSLVWPAQGRGDIQYF.

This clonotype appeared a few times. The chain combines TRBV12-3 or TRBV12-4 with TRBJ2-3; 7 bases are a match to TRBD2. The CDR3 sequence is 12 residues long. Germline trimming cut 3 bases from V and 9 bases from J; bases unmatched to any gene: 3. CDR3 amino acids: CASSFRRGTQYF. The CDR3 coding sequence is TGTGCCAGCAGTTTTAGGCGGGGGACGCAGTATTTT.

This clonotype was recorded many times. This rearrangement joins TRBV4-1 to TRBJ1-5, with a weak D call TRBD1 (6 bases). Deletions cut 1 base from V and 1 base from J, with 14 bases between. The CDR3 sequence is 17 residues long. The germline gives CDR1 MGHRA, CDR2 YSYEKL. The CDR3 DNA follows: TGCGCCAGCAGCCAAGTCTTAGGGGGGCTAAGCAATCAGCCCCAGCATTTT. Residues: CASSQVLGGLSNQPQHF.